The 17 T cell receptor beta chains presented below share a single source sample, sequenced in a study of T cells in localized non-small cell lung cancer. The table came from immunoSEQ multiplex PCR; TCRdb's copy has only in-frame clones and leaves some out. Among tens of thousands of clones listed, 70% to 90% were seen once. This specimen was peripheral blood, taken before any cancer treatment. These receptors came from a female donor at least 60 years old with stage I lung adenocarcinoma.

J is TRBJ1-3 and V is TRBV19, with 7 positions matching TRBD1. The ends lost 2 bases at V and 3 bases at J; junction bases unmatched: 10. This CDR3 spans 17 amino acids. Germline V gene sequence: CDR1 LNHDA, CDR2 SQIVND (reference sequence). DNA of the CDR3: TGTGCCAGTAGTATATCGGGAGACAGGGTTTTTGGAAACACCATATATTTT. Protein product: CASSISGDRVFGNTIYF.

The CDR3: CASSLAKGEQFF. The CDR3, as DNA: TGTGCCAGCAGCTTGGCCAAGGGTGAGCAGTTCTTC. This sequence joins TRBV5-6 and TRBJ2-1; no clear D. The CDR3 has 12 amino acids. Between the trimmed V and J ends, which lost 0 bases and 9 bases, there was a span of 7 bases. CDR1 SGHDT and CDR2 YYEEEE come from the germline V gene.

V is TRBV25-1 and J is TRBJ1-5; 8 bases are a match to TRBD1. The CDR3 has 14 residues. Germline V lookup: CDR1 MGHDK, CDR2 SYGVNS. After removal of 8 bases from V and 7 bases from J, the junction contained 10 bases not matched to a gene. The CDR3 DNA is TGTGCCAGCTCTGCCGGACAGGGAAGCCAGCCCCAGCATTTT. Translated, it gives CASSAGQGSQPQHF.

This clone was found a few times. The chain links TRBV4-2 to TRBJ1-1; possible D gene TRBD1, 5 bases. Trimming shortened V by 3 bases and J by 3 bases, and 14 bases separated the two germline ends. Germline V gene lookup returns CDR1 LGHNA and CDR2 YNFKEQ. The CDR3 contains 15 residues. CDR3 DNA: TGTGCCAGCAGCCACTGGGACGGGGAGGACACTGAAGCTTTCTTT. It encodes CASSHWDGEDTEAFF.

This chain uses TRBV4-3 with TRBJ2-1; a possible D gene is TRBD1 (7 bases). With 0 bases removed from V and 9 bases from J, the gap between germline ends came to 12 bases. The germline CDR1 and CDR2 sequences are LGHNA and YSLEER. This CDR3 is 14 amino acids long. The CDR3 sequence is CASSQDSGGGEQFF. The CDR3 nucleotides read TGCGCCAGCAGCCAAGATTCAGGGGGAGGTGAGCAGTTCTTC.

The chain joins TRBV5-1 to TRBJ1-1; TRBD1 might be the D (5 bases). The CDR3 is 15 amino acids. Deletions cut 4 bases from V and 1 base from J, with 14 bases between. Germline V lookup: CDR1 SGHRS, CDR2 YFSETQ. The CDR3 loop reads CASSPGGTANTEAFF. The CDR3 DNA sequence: TGCGCCAGCAGCCCGGGAGGGACGGCGAACACTGAAGCTTTCTTT.

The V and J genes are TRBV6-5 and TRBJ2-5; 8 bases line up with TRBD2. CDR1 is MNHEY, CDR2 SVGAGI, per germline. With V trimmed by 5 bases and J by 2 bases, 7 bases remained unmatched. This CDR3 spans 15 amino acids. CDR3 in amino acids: CASSRSGGLQETQYF. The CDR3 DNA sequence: TGTGCCAGCAGTCGCTCGGGAGGGCTTCAAGAGACCCAGTACTTC.

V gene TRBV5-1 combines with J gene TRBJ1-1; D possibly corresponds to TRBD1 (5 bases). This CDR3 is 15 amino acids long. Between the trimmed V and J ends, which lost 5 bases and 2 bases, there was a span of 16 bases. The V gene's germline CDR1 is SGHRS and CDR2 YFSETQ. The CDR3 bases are TGCGCCAGCAGTTCCGACGGCGGGGCCAACACTGAAGCTTTCTTT. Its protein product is CASSSDGGANTEAFF. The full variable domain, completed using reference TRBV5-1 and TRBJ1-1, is KAGVTQTPRYLIKTRGQQVTLSCSPISGHRSVSWYQQTPGQGLQFLFEYFSETQRNKGNFPGRFSGRQFSNSRSEMNVSTLELGDSALYLCASSSDGGANTEAFFGQGTRLTVV.

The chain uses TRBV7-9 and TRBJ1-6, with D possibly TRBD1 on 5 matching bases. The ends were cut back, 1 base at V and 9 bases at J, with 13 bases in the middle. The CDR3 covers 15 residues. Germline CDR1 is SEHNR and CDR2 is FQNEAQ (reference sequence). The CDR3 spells CASSLGGSRSSPLHF. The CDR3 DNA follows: TGTGCCAGCAGCTTAGGGGGCAGCCGGAGTTCACCCCTCCACTTT.

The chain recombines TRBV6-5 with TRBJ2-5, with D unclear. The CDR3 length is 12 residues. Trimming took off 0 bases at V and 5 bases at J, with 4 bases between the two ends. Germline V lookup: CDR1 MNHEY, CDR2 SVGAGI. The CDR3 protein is CASSYSRETQYF. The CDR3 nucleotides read TGTGCCAGCAGTTACTCTCGGGAGACCCAGTACTTC.

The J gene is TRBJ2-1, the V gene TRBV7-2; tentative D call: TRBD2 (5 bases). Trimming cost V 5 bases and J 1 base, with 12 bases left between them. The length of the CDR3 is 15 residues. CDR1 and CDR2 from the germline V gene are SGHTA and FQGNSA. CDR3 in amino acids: CASSLSEGSYNEQFF. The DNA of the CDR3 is TGTGCCAGCAGCCTCAGTGAGGGTTCCTACAATGAGCAGTTCTTC. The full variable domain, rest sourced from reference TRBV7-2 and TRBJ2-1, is GAGVSQSPSNKVTEKGKDVELRCDPISGHTALYWYRQSLGQGLEFLIYFQGNSAPDKSGLPSDRFSAERTGGSVSTLTIQRTQQEDSAVYLCASSLSEGSYNEQFFGPGTRLTVL.

The CDR3 protein is CAWAVADTQYF. The CDR3 DNA is TGTGCCTGGGCTGTGGCAGATACGCAGTATTTT. The chain joins TRBV30 to TRBJ2-3; D unresolved. The CDR3 runs 11 residues. V lost 5 bases, J lost 4 bases, and 7 bases lay in between. Germline loops: CDR1 GTSNPN, CDR2 SVGIG (reference sequence).

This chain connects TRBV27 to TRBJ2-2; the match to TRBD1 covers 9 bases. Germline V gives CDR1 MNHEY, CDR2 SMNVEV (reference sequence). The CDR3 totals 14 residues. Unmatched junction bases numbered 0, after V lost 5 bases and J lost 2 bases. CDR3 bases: TGTGCCAGCAGTACAGGGGGCAACACCGGGGAGCTGTTTTTT. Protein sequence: CASSTGGNTGELFF.

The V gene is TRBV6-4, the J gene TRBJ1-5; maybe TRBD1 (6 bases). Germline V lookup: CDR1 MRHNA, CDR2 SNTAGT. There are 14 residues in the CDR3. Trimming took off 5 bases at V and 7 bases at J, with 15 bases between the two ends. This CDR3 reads CASSQSGGQQPQHF. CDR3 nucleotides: TGTGCCAGCAGTCAATCGGGGGGCCAGCAGCCCCAGCATTTT.

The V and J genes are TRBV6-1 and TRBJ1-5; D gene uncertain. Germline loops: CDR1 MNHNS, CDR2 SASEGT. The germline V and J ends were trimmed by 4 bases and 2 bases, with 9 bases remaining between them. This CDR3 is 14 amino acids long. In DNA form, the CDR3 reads TGTGCCAGCAGTGTGCGGCAGGGCAATCAGCCCCAGCATTTT. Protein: CASSVRQGNQPQHF.

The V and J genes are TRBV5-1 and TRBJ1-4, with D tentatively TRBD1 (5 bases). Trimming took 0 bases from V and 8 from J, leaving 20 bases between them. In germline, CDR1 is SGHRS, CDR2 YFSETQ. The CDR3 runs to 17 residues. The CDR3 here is CASSLAGDGRGWEKLFF. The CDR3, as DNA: TGCGCCAGCAGCTTGGCCGGGGACGGCAGAGGATGGGAAAAACTGTTTTTT.

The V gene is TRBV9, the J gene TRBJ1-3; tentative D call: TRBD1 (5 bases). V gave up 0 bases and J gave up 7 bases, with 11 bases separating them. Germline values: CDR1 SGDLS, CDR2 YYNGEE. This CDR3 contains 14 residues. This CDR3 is CASSVVQEGNTIYF. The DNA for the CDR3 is TGTGCCAGCAGCGTAGTACAGGAGGGGAACACCATATATTTT.